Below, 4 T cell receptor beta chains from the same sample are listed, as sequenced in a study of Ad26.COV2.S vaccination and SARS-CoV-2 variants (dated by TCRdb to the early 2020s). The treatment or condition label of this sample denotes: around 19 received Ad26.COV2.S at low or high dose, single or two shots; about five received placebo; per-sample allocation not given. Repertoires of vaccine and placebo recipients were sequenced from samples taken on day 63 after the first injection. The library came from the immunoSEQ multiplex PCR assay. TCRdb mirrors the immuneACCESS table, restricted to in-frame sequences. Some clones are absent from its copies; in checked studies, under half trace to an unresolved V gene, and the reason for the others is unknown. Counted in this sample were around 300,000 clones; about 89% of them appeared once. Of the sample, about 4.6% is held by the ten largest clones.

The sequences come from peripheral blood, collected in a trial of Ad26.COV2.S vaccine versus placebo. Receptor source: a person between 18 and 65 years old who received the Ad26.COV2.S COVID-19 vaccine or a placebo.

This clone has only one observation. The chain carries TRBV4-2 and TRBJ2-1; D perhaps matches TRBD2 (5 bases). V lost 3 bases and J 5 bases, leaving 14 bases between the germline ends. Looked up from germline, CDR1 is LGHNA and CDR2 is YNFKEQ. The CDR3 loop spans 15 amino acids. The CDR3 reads CASSHRPGSDNEQFF. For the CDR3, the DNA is TGTGCCAGCAGCCATAGACCGGGGAGTGACAATGAGCAGTTCTTC.

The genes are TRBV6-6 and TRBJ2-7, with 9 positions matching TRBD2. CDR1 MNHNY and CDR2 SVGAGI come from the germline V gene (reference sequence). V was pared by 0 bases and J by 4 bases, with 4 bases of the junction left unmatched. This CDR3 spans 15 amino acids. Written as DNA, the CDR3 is TGTGCCAGCAGTTACTCGCCCAGCGGGAGGTACGAGCAGTACTTC. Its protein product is CASSYSPSGRYEQYF.

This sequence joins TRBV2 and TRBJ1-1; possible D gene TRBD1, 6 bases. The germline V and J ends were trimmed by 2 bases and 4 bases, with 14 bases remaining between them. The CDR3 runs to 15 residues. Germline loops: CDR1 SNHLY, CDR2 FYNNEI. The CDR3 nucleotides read TGTGCCAGCAGTGAAATGGGGGGCGCGATCACTGAAGCTTTCTTT. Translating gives CASSEMGGAITEAFF.

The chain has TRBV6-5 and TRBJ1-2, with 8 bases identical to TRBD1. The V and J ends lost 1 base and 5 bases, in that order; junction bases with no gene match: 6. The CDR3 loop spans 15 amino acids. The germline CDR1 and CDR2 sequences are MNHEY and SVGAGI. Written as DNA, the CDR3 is TGTGCCAGCAGTTACTACGCAGGGGGCTCATATGGCTACACCTTC. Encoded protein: CASSYYAGGSYGYTF.